Below are 2 T cell receptor beta chains sequenced from a single sample in a study of human T cells and chemical hapten exposure. TCRdb passed the RACE reads through MiXCR, listing each CDR3 protein once. The table includes tens of thousands of distinct CDR3 sequences, over 6.5% detected once. Sample time point: healthy volunteer bleed at 6 weeks. The authors' total RNA extraction used unfractionated whole blood. Input material: whole blood. These receptors originate from a male donor in good health. Some clones in this sample may be carry-over from other donors' samples.

In this sample, this clonotype turned up many times. The V and J genes are TRBV14 and TRBJ2-5; 7 positions match TRBD2. The CDR3 runs to 11 residues. After removal of 6 bases from V and 6 bases from J, the junction contained 1 base not matched to a gene. Germline V lookup: CDR1 SGHDN, CDR2 FVKESK. For the CDR3, the DNA is TGTGCCAGCAGGGGAGGGAAGACCCAGTACTTC. Translation gives CASRGGKTQYF.

This clonotype was observed a few times. The chain has TRBV5-4 and TRBJ2-5; the match to TRBD2 covers 8 bases. The germline V gene has CDR1 SGHNT and CDR2 YYREEE (reference sequence). CDR3 length: 13 amino acids. V lost 4 bases to trimming and J lost 5 bases; unmatched junction nucleotides: 4. The CDR3 protein is CASSRTSSETQYF. CDR3 DNA: TGTGCCAGCAGCCGGACTAGCTCGGAGACCCAGTACTTC.